The present T cell receptor (beta chain) was sequenced within a study of T cells in Graves' hyperthyroidism and ophthalmopathy. V lost 3 bases, J lost 5 bases, and 10 bases lay in between. This CDR3 spans 13 amino acids. Germline lookup yields CDR1 KGHSH and CDR2 LQKENI. Findings and limits, study-wide: Most thyroid clonotypes with frequency above 0.001 were detected in blood.

This clonotype was counted many times. What it recognizes is unknown. From RNA transcripts, TCR beta CDR3 regions were amplified. First-round RT-PCR of the TCR CDR3 relied on the HTBI primer set. From the multiplex PCR reads, TCRdb called clonotypes with MiXCR, one entry per CDR3 protein. The profile shows hundreds of thousands of distinct CDR3 sequences, less than 15% of them singletons. The J gene is TRBJ1-1, the V gene TRBV18; D is undetermined. Sequencing used blood. This receptor was identified in a woman under 30 with Graves' hyperthyroidism. The CDR3 bases are TGTGCCAGCTCACCGAGACCCGGGACTGAAGCTTTCTTT. The encoded protein is CASSPRPGTEAFF.